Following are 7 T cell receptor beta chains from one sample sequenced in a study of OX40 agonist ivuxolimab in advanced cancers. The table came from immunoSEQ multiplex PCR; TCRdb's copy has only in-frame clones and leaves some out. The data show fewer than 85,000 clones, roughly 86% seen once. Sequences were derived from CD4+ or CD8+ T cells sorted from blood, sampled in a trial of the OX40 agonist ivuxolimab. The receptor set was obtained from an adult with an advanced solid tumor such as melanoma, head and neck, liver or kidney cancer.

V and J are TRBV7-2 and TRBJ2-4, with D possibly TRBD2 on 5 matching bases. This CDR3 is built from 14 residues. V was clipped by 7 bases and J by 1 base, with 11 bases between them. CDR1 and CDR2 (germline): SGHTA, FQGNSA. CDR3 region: CASTPSGAKNIQYF. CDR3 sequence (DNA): TGTGCCAGCACTCCCTCGGGGGCCAAAAACATTCAGTACTTC. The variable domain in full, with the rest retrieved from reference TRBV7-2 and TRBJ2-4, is GAGVSQSPSNKVTEKGKDVELRCDPISGHTALYWYRQSLGQGLEFLIYFQGNSAPDKSGLPSDRFSAERTGGSVSTLTIQRTQQEDSAVYLCASTPSGAKNIQYFGAGTRLSVL.

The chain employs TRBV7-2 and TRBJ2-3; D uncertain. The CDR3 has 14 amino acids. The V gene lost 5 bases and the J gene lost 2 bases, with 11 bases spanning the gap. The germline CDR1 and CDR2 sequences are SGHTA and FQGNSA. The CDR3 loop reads CASSPVVDTDTQYF. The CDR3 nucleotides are TGTGCCAGCAGCCCGGTAGTCGACACAGATACGCAGTATTTT.

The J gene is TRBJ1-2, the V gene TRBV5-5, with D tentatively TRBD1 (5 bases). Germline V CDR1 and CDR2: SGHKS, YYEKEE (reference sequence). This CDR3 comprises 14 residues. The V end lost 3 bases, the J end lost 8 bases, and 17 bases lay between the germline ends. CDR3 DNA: TGTGCCAGCAGCTCAGGGACGGCCTACGGCGGCTACACCTTC. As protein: CASSSGTAYGGYTF.

The CDR3: CASTRDRGLGEQYF. The CDR3 nucleotides are TGTGCCTCCACCCGGGACAGGGGCCTGGGGGAGCAGTACTTC. V and J are TRBV30 and TRBJ2-7; 10 positions agree with TRBD1. This CDR3 spans 14 amino acids. The germline V gene has CDR1 GTSNPN and CDR2 SVGIG (reference sequence). V shed 7 bases and J 7 bases; nucleotides not matched to a gene: 13. The entire variable domain, with the rest obtained from reference TRBV30 and TRBJ2-7, is as follows: SQTIHQWPATLVQPVGSPLSLECTVEGTSNPNLYWYRQAAGRGLQLLFYSVGIGQISSEVPQNLSASRPQDRQFILSSKKLLLSDSGFYLCASTRDRGLGEQYFGPGTRLTVT.

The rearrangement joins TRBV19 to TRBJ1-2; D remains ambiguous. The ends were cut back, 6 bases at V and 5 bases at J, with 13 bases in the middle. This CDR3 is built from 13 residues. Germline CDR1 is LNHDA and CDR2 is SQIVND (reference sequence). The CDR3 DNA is TGTGCCAGTAGGGGAGGAGCCCGATATGGCTACACCTTC. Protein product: CASRGGARYGYTF. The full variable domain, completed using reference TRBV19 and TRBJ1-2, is DGGITQSPKYLFRKEGQNVTLSCEQNLNHDAMYWYRQDPGQGLRLIYYSQIVNDFQKGDIAEGYSVSREKKESFPLTVTSAQKNPTAFYLCASRGGARYGYTFGSGTRLTVV.

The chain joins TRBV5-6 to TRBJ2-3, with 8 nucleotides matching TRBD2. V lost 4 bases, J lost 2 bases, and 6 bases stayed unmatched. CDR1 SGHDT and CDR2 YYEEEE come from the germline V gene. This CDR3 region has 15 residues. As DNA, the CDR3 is TGTGCCAGCAGCCGGCAGCGGGGGACCACAGATACGCAGTATTTT. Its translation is CASSRQRGTTDTQYF.

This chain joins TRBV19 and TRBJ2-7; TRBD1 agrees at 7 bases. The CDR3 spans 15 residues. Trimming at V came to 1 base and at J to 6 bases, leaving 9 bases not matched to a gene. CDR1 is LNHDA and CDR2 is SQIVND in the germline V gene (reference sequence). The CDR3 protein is CASSIGLDRFSEQYF. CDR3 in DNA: TGTGCCAGTAGTATAGGTCTGGACAGGTTCTCCGAGCAGTACTTC.